Below are 25 T cell receptor beta chains sequenced from a single sample in a study of molecular identifiers for immune sequencing clone quantification listed by TCRdb under 2018. The library was generated by PCR. For sequencing, an Illumina HiSeq 4000 was employed. The public reads were quality trimmed at Q25 with fastp and then assembled into clones with MiXCR by TCRdb, keeping productive beta chains. When rows share a CDR3 protein, they turn into one entry using the most common DNA and genes. The sample table contains about half a million distinct CDR3 sequences; only one count was recorded for 20% to 25% of them. The top ten constitute 0.65% to 0.95% of the sample. The sequencing input was naive CD8+ T cells from blood, with Jurkat cell RNA spiked in. The sample's cell subset or site, from its label and the paper: FACS-sorted CD8+CD4-CCR7+CD45RA+ naive T cells. These receptors were taken from a human donor in good health. Some libraries in this study had Jurkat cell RNA spiked in.

The table lists this clonotype with a few counts. The gene calls are TRBV12-3 or TRBV12-4 and TRBJ1-1, with a tentative D call TRBD1 (5 bases). The CDR3 is 17 amino acids. V shed 0 bases and J shed 3 bases, with 17 bases lying between them. This CDR3 reads CASSLAFDTRGDTEAFF. The DNA for the CDR3 is TGTGCCAGCAGTTTAGCGTTTGACACTCGGGGCGACACTGAAGCTTTCTTT.

This clonotype was recorded at least ten times. The genes are TRBV7-2 and TRBJ2-1; D unresolved. The germline gives CDR1 SGHTA, CDR2 FQGNSA. This CDR3 contains 14 residues. Deletions cut 2 bases from V and 5 bases from J, with 10 bases between. For the CDR3, the DNA is TGTGCCAGCAGCTTATTATCCGCGGACAATGAGCAGTTCTTC. Translation: CASSLLSADNEQFF. The full variable domain, rest sourced from reference TRBV7-2 and TRBJ2-1, is GAGVSQSPSNKVTEKGKDVELRCDPISGHTALYWYRQSLGQGLEFLIYFQGNSAPDKSGLPSDRFSAERTGGSVSTLTIQRTQQEDSAVYLCASSLLSADNEQFFGPGTRLTVL.

This clonotype was detected a few times. The gene calls are TRBV19 and TRBJ1-5, with D possibly TRBD1 on 5 matching bases. The V and J ends lost 5 bases and 2 bases respectively, with 22 bases between them. Germline-derived CDR1 and CDR2 are LNHDA and SQIVND (reference sequence). The CDR3 extends over 18 amino acids. The CDR3 here is CASSSRRGGLVGNQPQHF. Written as DNA, the CDR3 is TGTGCCAGTAGTTCCCGCCGGGGGGGTCTCGTGGGCAATCAGCCCCAGCATTTT.

This clonotype has at least ten counts. The V and J genes are TRBV2 and TRBJ2-7; D possibly matches TRBD1 or TRBD2 (6 bases each). Germline V CDR1 and CDR2: SNHLY, FYNNEI. V dropped 10 bases and J dropped 2 bases, with 15 bases sitting between them. The CDR3 is 13 residues long. The CDR3 DNA sequence: TGTGCCACTCGGGGGCTAGCAGCCTACGAGCAGTACTTC. This translates into CATRGLAAYEQYF. Looking up the rest from reference TRBV2 and TRBJ2-7 gives the full variable domain: EPEVTQTPSHQVTQMGQEVILRCVPISNHLYFYWYRQILGQKVEFLVSFYNNEISEKSEIFDDQFSVERPDGSNFTLKIRSTKLEDSAMYFCATRGLAAYEQYFGPGTRLTVT.

Comment on this clonotype: This may be a read error, as it is one base from a much larger clone. The chain links TRBV25-1 to TRBJ1-1; 8 nucleotides match TRBD1. J gave up 7 bases and V 4 bases, and 8 bases lay outside the gene matches. From germline, CDR1 is MGHDK and CDR2 SYGVNS. This CDR3 is built from 14 residues. The chain's CDR3 is CASSAWGQVVEAFF. Here the CDR3 DNA reads TGTGCCAGCAGTGCCTGGGGACAGGTGGTTGAAGCTTTCTTT.

This clonotype was detected a few times. The DNA for the CDR3 is TGTGCCAGCAGCAACCGGACAGGTCTACTGAACACTGAAGCTTTCTTT. This sequence encodes CASSNRTGLLNTEAFF. This chain connects TRBV7-6 to TRBJ1-1, with 7 positions matching TRBD1. Trimming removed 5 bases from V and 0 bases from J; junction bases left unmatched: 9. The CDR3 runs to 16 residues. The germline V gene encodes CDR1 SGHVS and CDR2 FNYEAQ.

This rearrangement joins TRBV5-5 to TRBJ2-7; D tentatively fits TRBD1 or TRBD2 (5 bases each). Germline CDR1 and CDR2: SGHKS and YYEKEE (reference sequence). Trimming stripped 4 bases from V and 6 bases from J, with 14 bases between. The CDR3 runs to 13 residues. CDR3 nucleotides: TGTGCCAGCAGCGCCGGGGCTTCCCTCGAGCAGTACTTC. Translated: CASSAGASLEQYF.

In its sample, this clonotype was seen a few times. J is TRBJ2-2 and V is TRBV25-1; 7 nucleotides agree with TRBD1. V dropped 1 base and J dropped 0; count of bases not matched to a gene: 5. The germline V gene encodes CDR1 MGHDK and CDR2 SYGVNS. The CDR3 is 17 residues long. CDR3 amino acids: CASSEWDSLANTGELFF. The DNA of the CDR3 is TGTGCCAGCAGTGAATGGGACAGCCTCGCGAACACCGGGGAGCTGTTTTTT.

This clonotype was seen more than once but under ten times. V and J are TRBV9 and TRBJ1-2, with 9 bases that match TRBD1. Trimming at V came to 4 bases and at J to 5 bases, leaving 9 bases not matched to a gene. Germline V lookup: CDR1 SGDLS, CDR2 YYNGEE. CDR3 size: 15 residues. CDR3 residues: CASSSRTGEGYGYTF. CDR3 nucleotides: TGTGCCAGCAGCTCCCGGACAGGGGAAGGGTATGGCTACACCTTC.

This clonotype was detected only once. The chain employs TRBV2 and TRBJ1-4, with D possibly being TRBD1 (5 bases). There are 16 residues in the CDR3. CDR1 and CDR2 (germline): SNHLY, FYNNEI. With 8 bases removed from V and 2 bases from J, the gap between germline ends came to 18 bases. Here the CDR3 reads CASGADIPRTNEKLFF. The CDR3 coding sequence is TGTGCCAGCGGCGCGGACATCCCCAGGACTAATGAAAAACTGTTTTTT.

This clonotype was detected ten times or more. The chain has TRBV7-2 and TRBJ1-4; no clear D gene. There are 15 residues in the CDR3. Trimming cost V 4 bases and J 8 bases, with 17 bases left between them. Germline CDR1 SGHTA, CDR2 FQGNSA. CDR3 amino acids: CASSSRFFRPEKLFF. CDR3 DNA: TGTGCCAGCAGCTCCAGATTTTTTAGGCCCGAAAAACTGTTTTTT. Variable domain in full (rest from reference TRBV7-2 and TRBJ1-4): GAGVSQSPSNKVTEKGKDVELRCDPISGHTALYWYRQSLGQGLEFLIYFQGNSAPDKSGLPSDRFSAERTGGSVSTLTIQRTQQEDSAVYLCASSSRFFRPEKLFFGSGTQLSVL.

The chain has TRBV12-3 or TRBV12-4 and TRBJ2-1, with 9 nucleotides matching TRBD2. Trimming removed 7 bases from V and 14 bases from J; junction bases left unmatched: 9. The CDR3 extends over 12 amino acids. CDR3 loop: CASIGLAPEKFF. In DNA, the CDR3 is TGTGCCAGCATCGGACTAGCGCCCGAGAAGTTCTTC.

The CDR3 loop is CASSPPVTGDEAFF. The CDR3 nucleotides read TGTGCCAGCAGCCCGCCCGTCACAGGGGATGAAGCTTTCTTT. V usage is TRBV9 and J usage is TRBJ1-1; TRBD1 matches at 7 bases. V was clipped by 4 bases and J by 7 bases; unmatched bases: 10. The CDR3 is 14 residues long. Germline V gene data show CDR1 as SGDLS and CDR2 as YYNGEE.

This clonotype occurred a few times. The genes are TRBV11-2 and TRBJ2-3; TRBD2 might be the D (5 bases). V was cut by 6 bases and J by 4 bases, with 17 bases left in between. This CDR3 comprises 15 residues. CDR1 and CDR2 (germline): SGHAT, FQNNGV. CDR3 coding DNA: TGTGCCAGCAGGTCGAGAGGGATATCAGCAGATACGCAGTATTTT. Amino acids: CASRSRGISADTQYF.

CDR3 region: CASRDDREQYF. The DNA for the CDR3 is TGTGCCAGCAGGGACGACCGGGAGCAGTACTTC. The rearrangement joins TRBV12-3 or TRBV12-4 to TRBJ2-7; D ambiguous. This CDR3 spans 11 amino acids. Trimming removed 6 bases at V and 7 bases at J, with 10 bases between.

This clonotype was counted many times. The rearrangement joins TRBV6-5 to TRBJ2-1; possibly TRBD1 or TRBD2 for D (5 bases each). Trimming took off 0 bases at V and 6 bases at J, with 9 bases between the two ends. The germline V gene has CDR1 MNHEY and CDR2 SVGAGI. The CDR3 consists of 14 residues. In nucleotides, the CDR3 is TGTGCCAGCAGTTACTCGTCTGGGGGCAATGAGCAGTTCTTC. As protein: CASSYSSGGNEQFF.

V and J are TRBV20-1 and TRBJ2-3, with D possibly matching TRBD2 (5 bases). Per the germline V gene, CDR1 is DFQATT and CDR2 is SNEGSKA (reference sequence). Trimming cost V 5 bases and J 5 bases, with 29 bases left between them. There are 18 residues in the CDR3. CDR3 protein: CSASQAWSTQPRGDTQYF. The CDR3 DNA reads TGCAGTGCTTCCCAGGCCTGGTCGACGCAACCCCGGGGAGATACGCAGTATTTT.

The chain couples TRBV12-3 or TRBV12-4 to TRBJ2-5; 9 bases fit TRBD2. The CDR3 totals 14 residues. V shed 5 bases, J shed 9 bases, and the junction held 10 bases outside the gene matches. CDR3: CASSPFEAGGPQYF. The CDR3 region has the DNA TGTGCCAGCAGTCCCTTTGAGGCGGGGGGGCCCCAGTACTTC.

J is TRBJ1-1 and V is TRBV30, with D possibly matching TRBD1 (5 bases). CDR3 length: 14 amino acids. Germline V CDR1 and CDR2: GTSNPN, SVGIG (reference sequence). V gave up 0 bases and J gave up 2 bases, with 10 bases separating them. CDR3 sequence reads: CAWSVRGGNTEAFF. CDR3 in DNA: TGTGCCTGGAGTGTACGCGGGGGAAACACTGAAGCTTTCTTT.

On this clonotype: Its ends do not fully match the called genes, so a read error is possible. The genes are TRBV5-3 and TRBJ2-3; 7 positions agree with TRBD2. TRBV5-3 is designated an ORF whose function remains uncertain. The CDR3 has 15 amino acids. The CDR3 DNA reads TGTGCCAGCAGCTCCCCTAGCGGACGCACAGATACGCAGTATTTT. It translates to CASSSPSGRTDTQYF.

This clonotype was observed a few times. V and J are TRBV4-1 and TRBJ2-7, with D perhaps matching TRBD1 (7 bases). V gave up 2 bases and J gave up 3 bases, with 14 bases separating them. CDR1 and CDR2 (germline): MGHRA, YSYEKL. There are 15 residues in the CDR3. The CDR3 protein is CASSQKTGRYYEQYF. The DNA of the CDR3 is TGCGCCAGCAGCCAAAAGACAGGGAGGTACTACGAGCAGTACTTC.

This chain joins TRBV6-2 or TRBV6-3 and TRBJ2-2, with D perhaps TRBD1 (6 bases). The V end lost 2 bases, the J end lost 4 bases, and 14 bases lay between the germline ends. The CDR3 totals 16 residues. The germline V gene encodes CDR1 MNHEY and CDR2 SVGEGT. Written as DNA, the CDR3 is TGTGCCAGCAGTTACCCGAGGGGGTCGGGCACCGGGGAGCTGTTTTTT. Its translation: CASSYPRGSGTGELFF.

The chain is built from TRBV5-6 and TRBJ1-1; D uncertain. The CDR3 is 13 amino acids. Germline CDR1 and CDR2: SGHDT and YYEEEE. Trimming took off 8 bases at V and 4 bases at J, with 15 bases between the two ends. The CDR3 spells CASTHGVGTEAFF. Here the CDR3 DNA reads TGTGCCAGTACCCATGGGGTGGGCACTGAAGCTTTCTTT.

There are a few counts of this clonotype. The chain carries TRBV20-1 and TRBJ2-1; the match to TRBD1 covers 10 bases. Germline lookup yields CDR1 DFQATT and CDR2 SNEGSKA (reference sequence). The CDR3 totals 13 residues. V was clipped by 3 bases and J by 4 bases; unmatched bases: 0. CDR3 sequence (DNA): TGCAGTGCTAGGGACAGGGGGTACAATGAGCAGTTCTTC. Amino acids: CSARDRGYNEQFF.

Note on this clonotype: A read error may explain this, as a much larger clone is one base away. The rearrangement uses TRBV5-1 and TRBJ1-4; 10 bases are shared with TRBD1. CDR1 and CDR2 from the germline V gene are SGHRS and YFSETQ. CDR3 size: 14 residues. Trimming at V came to 3 bases and at J to 6 bases, leaving 2 bases not matched to a gene. The CDR3 is CASSSTGGHEKLFF. The CDR3 region has the DNA TGCGCCAGCAGCTCGACAGGGGGCCATGAAAAACTGTTTTTT.